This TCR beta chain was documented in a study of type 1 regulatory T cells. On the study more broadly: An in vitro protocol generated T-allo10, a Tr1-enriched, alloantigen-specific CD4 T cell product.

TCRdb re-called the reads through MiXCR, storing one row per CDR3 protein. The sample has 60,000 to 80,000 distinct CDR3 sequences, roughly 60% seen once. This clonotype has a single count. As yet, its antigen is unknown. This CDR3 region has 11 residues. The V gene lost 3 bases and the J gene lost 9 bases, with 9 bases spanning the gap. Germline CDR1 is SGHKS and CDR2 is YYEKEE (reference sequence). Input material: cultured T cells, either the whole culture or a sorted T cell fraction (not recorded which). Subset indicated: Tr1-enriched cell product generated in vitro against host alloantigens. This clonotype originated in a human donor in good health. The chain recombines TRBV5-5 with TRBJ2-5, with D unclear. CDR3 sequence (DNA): TGTGCCAGCAGCTCAGAAGTGTCCCAGTACTTC. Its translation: CASSSEVSQYF.